Shown below are 14 T cell receptor beta chains from a single sample sequenced in a study of OX40 agonist ivuxolimab in advanced cancers. The protocol was immunoSEQ multiplex PCR, while the TCRdb copy is restricted to in-frame clones and leaves out a portion. The sample carries approximately 74,000 clones, just over 90% recorded once. Sequenced here: CD4+ or CD8+ T cells sorted from blood, sampled in a trial of the OX40 agonist ivuxolimab. The source of these receptors is an adult with an advanced solid tumor such as melanoma, head and neck, liver or kidney cancer.

The gene calls are TRBV11-2 and TRBJ1-1; D remains unclear. Germline CDR1 and CDR2: SGHAT and FQNNGV. The CDR3 runs 13 residues. Trimming shortened V by 5 bases and J by 0 bases, and 7 bases separated the two germline ends. Here the CDR3 DNA reads TGTGCCAGCAGCCGAGGCGTGAACACTGAAGCTTTCTTT. Residues: CASSRGVNTEAFF.

Here the CDR3 DNA reads TGTGCCTGGATGGGTAGCGGGAGGGCCTTAAGTGAGCAGTTCTTC. It specifies CAWMGSGRALSEQFF. V gene TRBV30 combines with J gene TRBJ2-1, with 11 bases identical to TRBD2. With V trimmed by 4 bases and J by 9 bases, 11 bases remained unmatched. Germline assignment: CDR1 GTSNPN and CDR2 SVGIG (reference sequence). This CDR3 region has 15 residues.

This chain joins TRBV5-6 and TRBJ1-2, with a possible D match to TRBD1 (5 bases). The length of the CDR3 is 15 residues. Trimming removed 6 bases from V and 8 bases from J, with 23 bases in between. CDR1 is SGHDT and CDR2 is YYEEEE in the germline V gene. The CDR3 coding sequence is TGTGCCAGCACCTCCGATAATTGGTACGACAGCGGCTACACCTTC. It translates to CASTSDNWYDSGYTF.

The chain couples TRBV19 to TRBJ2-6; TRBD1 or TRBD2 may be the D gene (6 bases each). The V end lost 5 bases, the J end lost 0 bases, and 17 bases lay between the germline ends. Germline-derived CDR1 and CDR2 are LNHDA and SQIVND (reference sequence). The CDR3 loop spans 18 amino acids. This CDR3 is CASSGGTLLSSGANVLTF. The CDR3 nucleotides read TGTGCCAGTAGTGGCGGGACACTACTATCCTCTGGGGCCAACGTCCTGACTTTC.

This sequence joins TRBV6-6 and TRBJ2-7, with 8 bases that match TRBD1. Trimming removed 5 bases from V and 0 bases from J; junction bases left unmatched: 6. This CDR3 contains 15 residues. Germline loops: CDR1 MNHNY, CDR2 SVGAGI (reference sequence). CDR3 protein: CASSTDRGRSYEQYF. DNA for the CDR3: TGTGCCAGCAGTACAGACAGGGGACGCTCCTACGAGCAGTACTTC.

V gene TRBV6-5 combines with J gene TRBJ2-1, with 12 bases aligning to TRBD2. The CDR3 covers 12 residues. The germline V gene encodes CDR1 MNHEY and CDR2 SVGAGI. Trimming removed 6 bases from V and 10 bases from J; junction bases left unmatched: 1. The CDR3 protein is CASRGLAGEQFF. The DNA of the CDR3 is TGTGCCAGCAGGGGACTAGCGGGCGAGCAGTTCTTC.

The chain is built from TRBV6-5 and TRBJ1-1, with 7 bases matching TRBD1. The germline V gene has CDR1 MNHEY and CDR2 SVGAGI. Trimming took 3 bases from V and 1 from J; bases not matched to a gene: 2. The CDR3 covers 14 residues. The CDR3 loop is CASSYRQGNTEAFF. The CDR3 region has the DNA TGTGCCAGCAGTTATCGACAGGGGAACACTGAAGCTTTCTTT.

V usage is TRBV19 and J usage is TRBJ2-7, with D tentatively TRBD1 or TRBD2 (6 bases each). Germline CDR1 LNHDA, CDR2 SQIVND (reference sequence). V was shortened by 4 bases and J by 6 bases, with 19 bases between the two germline ends. This CDR3 comprises 15 residues. DNA of the CDR3: TGTGCCAGTAGTACAACCGGGACAAAGGGACTCGAGCAGTACTTC. Residues: CASSTTGTKGLEQYF. Supplemented by reference TRBV19 and TRBJ2-7, the full variable domain reads DGGITQSPKYLFRKEGQNVTLSCEQNLNHDAMYWYRQDPGQGLRLIYYSQIVNDFQKGDIAEGYSVSREKKESFPLTVTSAQKNPTAFYLCASSTTGTKGLEQYFGPGTRLTVT.

The rearrangement uses TRBV27 and TRBJ1-1; TRBD1 might be the D (6 bases). V shed 6 bases and J shed 0 bases, with 14 bases lying between them. The CDR3 is 15 amino acids. CDR1 and CDR2 from the germline V gene are MNHEY and SMNVEV (reference sequence). CDR3: CASSRGTSMNTEAFF. CDR3 nucleotides: TGTGCCAGCAGCCGCGGGACAAGCATGAACACTGAAGCTTTCTTT.

This clone was observed a few times. This sequence joins TRBV2 and TRBJ1-1; the D gene is possibly TRBD1 (5 bases). The CDR3 has 12 residues. The V end lost 9 bases, the J end lost 3 bases, and 11 bases lay between the germline ends. Germline CDR1 SNHLY, CDR2 FYNNEI. DNA of the CDR3: TGTGCCAGGAATGGGGGTGACACTGAAGCTTTCTTT. It codes for CARNGGDTEAFF.

This chain joins TRBV10-3 and TRBJ1-4; D unclear. This CDR3 is built from 15 residues. V was trimmed by 0 bases and J by 4 bases, leaving 9 bases between them. Germline V gene sequence: CDR1 ENHRY, CDR2 SYGVKD. Here the CDR3 reads CAISESTAFNEKLFF. CDR3 DNA sequence: TGTGCCATCAGTGAGTCTACAGCTTTTAATGAAAAACTGTTTTTT.

CDR3 bases: TGTGCCATCAGTGAGAATTTGGGCGTTACTGAAAAACTGTTTTTT. Its protein is CAISENLGVTEKLFF. The chain has TRBV10-3 and TRBJ1-4; D is undetermined. The CDR3 is made up of 15 amino acids. Germline values: CDR1 ENHRY, CDR2 SYGVKD. V lost 2 bases, J lost 7 bases, and 14 bases lay in between.

The gene calls are TRBV6-6 and TRBJ1-5; D might be TRBD1 (5 bases). Germline lookup yields CDR1 MNHNY and CDR2 SVGAGI (reference sequence). The CDR3 has 12 amino acids. V was shortened by 5 bases and J by 8 bases, with 10 bases between the two germline ends. As DNA, the CDR3 is TGTGCCAGCAGTCAGGGATTGGAGCCCCAGCATTTT. It yields the protein CASSQGLEPQHF.

The chain combines TRBV7-8 with TRBJ1-4, with a tentative D call TRBD1 (6 bases). The germline V gene encodes CDR1 SGHVS and CDR2 FQNEAQ. Deletions cut 6 bases from V and 8 bases from J, with 19 bases between. This CDR3 is 15 amino acids long. CDR3 in amino acids: CASRRDTREGEKLFF. In DNA form, the CDR3 reads TGTGCCAGCAGACGGGACACCCGGGAGGGGGAAAAACTGTTTTTT.